The following is a TCR beta chain sequence with its context. Its specificity is not known. This specimen belongs to a study of blood T cells in healthy people across ages. About the study: Template switching recovered approximately one barcoded beta molecule for every two T cells. Study observations and caveats: The long-lived group displayed more naive CD4+ cells, plus higher diversity, than the aged donors did.

Ranging in age from roughly 6 to 90, the donors were healthy Caucasian individuals from Russia. V was clipped by 0 bases and J by 4 bases; unmatched bases: 6. CDR3 length: 20 residues. Per the germline V gene, CDR1 is ENHRY and CDR2 is SYGVKD. Alongside a J-beta primer mix, a sample-barcoded 5' primer served in a second PCR lasting roughly 6 to 12 cycles. TCRdb re-analysed the 5' RACE reads in MiXCR, keeping a single row per CDR3 protein. The repertoire holds about 780,000 distinct CDR3 sequences, with approximately 65% as singletons. Sequenced material: blood. The J gene is TRBJ2-6, the V gene TRBV10-3; the match to TRBD2 covers 16 bases. This clonotype was sampled from a man under 40 in good health. The CDR3 is CAISESPGLAGGLGANVLTF. The CDR3 DNA is TGTGCCATCAGTGAGTCGCCGGGACTAGCGGGGGGGCTGGGGGCCAACGTCCTGACTTTC.